This record looks at one T cell receptor beta chain sequence and its context. The antigen this receptor binds is unknown. Base qualities were left out, and no much larger clone turns up one base away. This sample's treatment or condition label indicates: roughly nine-day PBMC culture with coronavirus spike peptide pools or control peptides (ViraFEST assay). The ViraFEST assay, used in the study, expanded antigen-specific T cells with peptide pools and then identified the expanded clonotypes through TCR sequencing. The convalescent patients' positive SARS-CoV-2 PCR tests were from March to December 2020, which was before the Alpha, Beta and Delta variants emerged in the United States. Each well held approximately 2 million PBMCs cultured in IMDM containing about 5% human AB serum and around 10 IU/ml IL-2, with about 10 ug/ml peptide pools added. Half of the culture medium was replaced with fresh IL-2-containing medium on days 3 and 7. After around 10 days of culture, CD4+ T cells were isolated by negative selection using the EasySep CD4+ T cell isolation kit. Ficoll-Paque Plus gradient centrifugation was used to isolate PBMCs from whole blood, and the isolated PBMCs were then either used fresh or cryopreserved at -140C. Culture conditions were generally each tested in triplicate wells.

CDR1 and CDR2 are read off the germline V gene as SGHVS and FNYEAQ. From cysteine to phenylalanine, the CDR3 is 14 amino acids long. Only the CDR3 DNA stays, 42 bases, in frame from base 1. V loses 5 bases, J loses 9 bases, and the germline ends lie 17 bases apart. Library method: PCR. DNA from cultured CD4+ T cells underwent TCR sequencing with the Oncomine TCR Beta short-read assay at the Johns Hopkins FTIC core. The QIAamp micro DNA kit was used to extract genomic DNA from the cultured CD4+ T cells. Oncomine TCR Beta libraries from cultured CD4+ T cells were pooled with unique dual indexes and sequenced on an Illumina iSeq 100. Per the original workflow: Non-productive sequences were removed, and CDR3s that did not start with C, did not end with F or W, or were shorter than 7 amino acids were discarded. The MANAFEST web application identified antigen-specific clonotypes by comparing peptide-stimulated wells against reference wells and other culture wells. To be called positive, a clone needed an FDR below 0.05, an odds ratio above 5, and a productive frequency above 0.1% in at least two of three replicate wells. A clonotype was classed as cross-reactive if the clonotype showed significant expansion both in SARS-CoV-2 spike wells and in at least one common cold coronavirus spike condition. Using R version 3.6.1, CDR3 homology was evaluated through Levenshtein distances (stringdist) along with unrooted phylogenetic trees (ape). Using fastp trimming at Q25 and MiXCR clonotype assembly, TCRdb reanalyzed the public sequencing data and kept in-frame beta chains. Records with the same CDR3 protein are collapsed into one entry carrying the most frequent genes and DNA. For this entry, the V and J calls and clone size follow TCRdb and not the study's own pipeline. This sample comprises tens of thousands of distinct CDR3 sequences, about 68% of them detected only once. The top ten clones comprise 3% to 4% of the sample.

The entry originates in a study of vaccination and CD4 T cells after COVID-19 (dated by TCRdb to the early 2020s). About the investigation overall: Convalescent patients had a positive SARS-CoV-2 result on nasal swab PCR, and of these patients, fewer than ten had mild disease and one had severe disease. In the convalescent cohort there were six males and four females, among whom were two Hispanic individuals, seven Caucasians, two Asians and one multiracial person. Each participant got two doses of either the Pfizer-BioNTech BNT162b2 vaccine (n=8) or the Moderna mRNA-1273 vaccine (n=2). Post-COVID blood samples were collected from convalescent patients a median of about 92 days after diagnosis, with a range of roughly 30 to 161 days. Post-vaccine blood samples were obtained a median of about 72 days after the second vaccine dose, with a range of about 13 to 250 days. For stimulating the cultures, overlapping spike peptide pools were used, derived from SARS-CoV-2 as well as from the common cold coronaviruses HCoV-NL63, HCoV-OC43 and HCoV-229E. As controls, cultures received a CEFX viral epitope pool (the positive control), an HIV-1 Nef peptide pool (the negative control), or no peptide at all. The spike-specific CD4+ TCR repertoire was compared before and after mRNA vaccination in ten to eleven COVID-19 convalescent patients and a few infection-naive healthy vaccine recipients.

What the research found in general, with its limitations: The median count of SARS-CoV-2-reactive clonotypes went up from about 23 after infection to 38 after vaccination, although the change was not significant. Only a relatively small number of convalescent patients were included in the study, and early timepoints following natural infection were not analyzed. In convalescent patients, nearly all vaccine-specific clones (304 of 307) were found to be mono-reactive for SARS-CoV-2 spike rather than cross-reactive with common cold coronaviruses. Among the post-vaccine SARS-CoV-2-reactive clones in convalescent patients, a median around 85% showed up only after vaccination, which suggests vaccine-specific priming.

This TCR derives from a human donor who had recovered from COVID-19. Recombination connected TRBV7-6 to TRBJ1-5, with the identity of the D gene unclear. The sequencing sample was made of CD4+ T cells from blood, cultured in vitro. The CDR3 sequence is CASSAVGGKGPQHF. The DNA sequence reads TGTGCCAGCAGCGCGGTCGGCGGTAAAGGGCCCCAGCATTTT.